This is a list of T cell receptor beta chains from one sample in a study of T cell repertoires and Cas9 in healthy adults. The data were produced by immunoSEQ multiplex PCR, yet TCRdb's version contains in-frame clones alone and is incomplete. The sample lists 20,000 to 25,000 clones, roughly nine tenths seen once, with roughly 0.69% in the top ten. What was sequenced was CD4+ effector T cells (CD127+, CD25-, CD137-, CD154-) from PBMCs; culture status not recorded. Receptor source: a human donor in good health. CDR3s include the opening cysteine and the closing phenylalanine or tryptophan.

V	J	length	CDR3
TRBV5-4	TRBJ1-1	16	CASSLSSGRKNTEAFF
TRBV29-1	TRBJ2-7	13	CSVEGIGSYEQYF
TRBV6-1	TRBJ2-7	14	CASSARQNSYEQYF
TRBV10-3	TRBJ2-5	16	CAISDSYRTSRETQYF
TRBV2	TRBJ2-4	17	CASSDLTEIIAKNIQYF
TRBV5-1	TRBJ2-1	16	CASSLSPGQGSPEQFF
TRBV6-5	TRBJ1-1	13	CASRSTGNTEAFF
TRBV6-5	TRBJ1-1	13	CASTPRGDTEAFF
TRBV19	TRBJ1-5	14	CASSAQISNQPQHF
TRBV11-3	TRBJ2-1	15	CASSLEGRRDNEQFF
TRBV2	TRBJ1-1	17	CASSEWGTTGGWTEAFF